This T cell receptor beta chain was recorded in a study of blood T cell repertoires in COVID-19 (dated by TCRdb to 2018 to 2021). With regard to the full study: Collaborator samples came from the United States, Italy and Spain and covered acute and convalescent phases of COVID-19. Where available, HLA class I and class II types were taken from metadata supplied by the sample provider and were not determined by assay-based typing. Deeply sampled blood TCRbeta repertoires from subjects exposed to, actively infected with, or recovered from COVID-19 were included in the dataset. The repertoires were released in a freely available public database intended as a resource for research on the immune response to SARS-CoV-2. The prospective study material was composed of cDNA or gDNA derived from T cells, B-cell-depleted T cells, or PBMCs. The sample metadata nearly always contained a de-identified subject ID, COVID-19 status, age in years and sex. The samples were drawn from the first 160 participants of the ongoing ImmuneRACE study and from over a thousand subjects provided by 6 global collaborators.

With regard to this clone: It has no known antigen specificity. No much larger clonotype is one base removed from it; base qualities were not supplied.

TCRbeta CDR3 regions were amplified from genomic DNA using the immunoSEQ Assay, a bias-controlled multiplex PCR. As for how the authors treated the data: The number of nucleated cells in each sample was estimated by amplification of reference gene primers within the assay. Sequence reads were collapsed and filtered to measure the absolute abundance of every unique TCRbeta CDR3 rearrangement. For each sample, productive Simpson clonality was calculated by taking the square root of Simpson's diversity index across productive rearrangements. Drawn from immuneACCESS, this table holds only the in-frame rearrangements with V and J called that TCRdb kept. Clones are partly lost; checked studies trace under half to an unresolved V gene and leave the rest unexplained. V and J calls and clone size are as listed in that table; D and trimming were resolved from the DNA. The sample table lists some 240,000 clones, approximately 79% of them with a count of one. Clones ranked in the top ten supply approximately 4% of the sample.

In the prospective study, participants were about 18 to 95 years old, resided in about two dozen geographic areas of the United States, and were enrolled through a virtual design. To assign participants to cohorts, the prospective study relied on clinical history that participants themselves reported in a screening survey and a study questionnaire. In the prospective study, whole blood, serum and a nasopharyngeal or oropharyngeal swab were collected from each participant by mobile phlebotomists. Prospective study participants could optionally give additional blood draws and questionnaires over an approximately two-month period. Blood samples from the prospective study were shipped frozen or at room temperature prior to DNA extraction. The CDR3 covers 12 residues, taking in both the cysteine and the phenylalanine. Left in the record is the CDR3 DNA by itself, 36 bases read in frame from the first base. Trimming removed 11 bases from V and 7 bases from J; the gene matches leave 9 bases unexplained. Taken from the germline V gene (reference sequence), the CDR1 and CDR2 loops are LNHDA and SQIVND.

Study-wide conclusions, independent of this receptor: Clinical and demographic metadata were provided uncurated, with the amount varying by source and participant.

This TCR came from a man between 25 and 39 years old with acute COVID-19. The sample taken for sequencing was PBMCs or T cells enriched from blood (not recorded which). The V and J segments used are TRBV19 and TRBJ1-2, and 8 bases in between align with TRBD1. The DNA sequence is TGTGCCTATCCCCAGGGGGCGGGTGGCTACACCTTC. Translated, this gives CAYPQGAGGYTF.